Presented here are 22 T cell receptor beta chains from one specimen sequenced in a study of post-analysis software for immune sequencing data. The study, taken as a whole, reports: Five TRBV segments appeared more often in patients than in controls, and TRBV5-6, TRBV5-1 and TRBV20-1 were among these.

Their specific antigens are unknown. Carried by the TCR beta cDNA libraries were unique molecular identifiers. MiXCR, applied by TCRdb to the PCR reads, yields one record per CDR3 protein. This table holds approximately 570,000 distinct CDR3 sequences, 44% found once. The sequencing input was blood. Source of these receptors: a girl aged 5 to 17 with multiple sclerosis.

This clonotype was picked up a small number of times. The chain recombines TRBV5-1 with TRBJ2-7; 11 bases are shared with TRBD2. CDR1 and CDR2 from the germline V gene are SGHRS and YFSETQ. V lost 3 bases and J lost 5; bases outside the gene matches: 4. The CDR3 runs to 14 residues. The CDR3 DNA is TGCGCCAGCAGCTCGACTAGCGGGGACAACGAGCAGTACTTC. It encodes CASSSTSGDNEQYF.

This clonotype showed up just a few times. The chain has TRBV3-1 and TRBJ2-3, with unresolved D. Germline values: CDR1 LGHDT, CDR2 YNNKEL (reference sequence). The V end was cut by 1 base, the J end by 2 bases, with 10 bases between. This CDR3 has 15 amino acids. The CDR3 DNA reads TGTGCCAGCAGCCAAGGGGCGCACATCACAGATACGCAGTATTTT. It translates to CASSQGAHITDTQYF.

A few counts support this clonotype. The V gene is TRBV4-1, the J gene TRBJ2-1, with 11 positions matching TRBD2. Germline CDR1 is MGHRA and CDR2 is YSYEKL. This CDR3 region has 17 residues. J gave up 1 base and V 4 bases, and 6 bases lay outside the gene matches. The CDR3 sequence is CASSPFPSGGSYNEQFF. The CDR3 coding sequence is TGCGCCAGCAGCCCTTTCCCTAGCGGGGGGTCCTACAATGAGCAGTTCTTC.

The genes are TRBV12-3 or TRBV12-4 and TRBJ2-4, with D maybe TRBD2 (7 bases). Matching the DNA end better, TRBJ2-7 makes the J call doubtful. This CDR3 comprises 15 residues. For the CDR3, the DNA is TGTGCCAGCACCTTACAGGGAACGGGGGGCTGCGAGCAGTACTTC. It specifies CASTLQGTGGCEQYF.

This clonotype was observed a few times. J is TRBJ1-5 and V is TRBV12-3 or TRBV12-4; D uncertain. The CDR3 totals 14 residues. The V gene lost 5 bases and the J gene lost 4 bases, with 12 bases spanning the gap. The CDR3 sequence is CASSGLQENQPQHF. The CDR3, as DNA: TGTGCCAGCAGTGGACTGCAGGAAAATCAGCCCCAGCATTTT.

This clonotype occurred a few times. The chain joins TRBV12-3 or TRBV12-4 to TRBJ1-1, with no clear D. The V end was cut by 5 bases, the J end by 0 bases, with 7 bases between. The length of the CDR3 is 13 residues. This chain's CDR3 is CASSRHLNTEAFF. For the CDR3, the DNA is TGTGCCAGCAGTAGACACCTGAACACTGAAGCTTTCTTT.

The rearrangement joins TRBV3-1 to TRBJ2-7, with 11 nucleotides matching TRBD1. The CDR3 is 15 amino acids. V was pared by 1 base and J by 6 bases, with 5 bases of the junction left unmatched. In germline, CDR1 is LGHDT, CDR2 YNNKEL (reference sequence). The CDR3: CASSQGTGGFGEQYF. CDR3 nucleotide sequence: TGTGCCAGCAGCCAAGGGACAGGGGGCTTCGGCGAGCAGTACTTC.

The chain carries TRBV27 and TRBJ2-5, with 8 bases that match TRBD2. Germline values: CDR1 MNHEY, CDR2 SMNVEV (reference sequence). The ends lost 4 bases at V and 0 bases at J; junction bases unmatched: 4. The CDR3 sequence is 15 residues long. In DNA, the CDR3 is TGTGCCAGCAGTTCTAGAGCGGGAGACCAAGAGACCCAGTACTTC. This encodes CASSSRAGDQETQYF.

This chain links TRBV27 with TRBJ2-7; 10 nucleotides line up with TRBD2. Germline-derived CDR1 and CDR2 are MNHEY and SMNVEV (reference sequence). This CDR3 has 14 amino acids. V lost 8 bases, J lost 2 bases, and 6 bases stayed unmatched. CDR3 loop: CASAQREGTYEQYF. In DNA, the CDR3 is TGTGCCAGCGCCCAGCGGGAGGGAACCTACGAGCAGTACTTC.

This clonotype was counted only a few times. DNA for the CDR3: TGTGCCAGCAGCCAAGTTCGTACTGAAGCTTTCTTT. This translates into CASSQVRTEAFF. The V gene is TRBV3-1, the J gene TRBJ1-1; no reliable D call. In germline, CDR1 is LGHDT, CDR2 YNNKEL (reference sequence). The V end was cut by 1 base, the J end by 5 bases, with 5 bases between. CDR3 length: 12 residues.

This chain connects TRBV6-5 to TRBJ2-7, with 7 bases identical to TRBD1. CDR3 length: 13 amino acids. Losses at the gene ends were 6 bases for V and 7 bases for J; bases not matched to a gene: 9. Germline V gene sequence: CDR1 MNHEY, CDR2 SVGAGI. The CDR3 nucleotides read TGTGCCAGCAGCCCGACAGGGACGGGAGAGCAGTACTTC. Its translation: CASSPTGTGEQYF.

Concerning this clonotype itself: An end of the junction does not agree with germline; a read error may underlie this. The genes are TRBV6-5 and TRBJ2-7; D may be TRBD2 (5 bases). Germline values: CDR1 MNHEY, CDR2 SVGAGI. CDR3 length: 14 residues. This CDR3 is CVSSYSSGSYEQYF. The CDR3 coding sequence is TGTGTCAGCAGTTACTCAAGCGGCTCCTACGAGCAGTACTTC.

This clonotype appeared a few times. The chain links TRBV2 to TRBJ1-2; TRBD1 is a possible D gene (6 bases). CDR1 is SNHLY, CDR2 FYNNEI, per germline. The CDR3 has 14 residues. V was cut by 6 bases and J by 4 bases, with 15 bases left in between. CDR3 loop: CASRVTGVLYGYTF. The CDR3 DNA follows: TGTGCCAGCAGGGTGACAGGAGTCCTCTATGGCTACACCTTC.

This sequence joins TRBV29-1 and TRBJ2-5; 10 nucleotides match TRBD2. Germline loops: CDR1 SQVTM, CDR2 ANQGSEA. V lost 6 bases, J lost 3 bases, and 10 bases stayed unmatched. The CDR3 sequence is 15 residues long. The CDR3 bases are TGCAGCGTCCTAAGAGCCGGACTAGCGGAAGAGACCCAGTACTTC. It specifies CSVLRAGLAEETQYF.

The CDR3 DNA sequence: TGCGCCAGCAGCTTGGCCGGGGGGGCGATGAACTATGGCTACACCTTC. Its protein product is CASSLAGGAMNYGYTF. This sequence joins TRBV5-1 and TRBJ1-2; weak D call: TRBD1 (6 bases). Trimming stripped 0 bases from V and 2 bases from J, with 14 bases between. This CDR3 is built from 16 residues. Germline lookup yields CDR1 SGHRS and CDR2 YFSETQ.

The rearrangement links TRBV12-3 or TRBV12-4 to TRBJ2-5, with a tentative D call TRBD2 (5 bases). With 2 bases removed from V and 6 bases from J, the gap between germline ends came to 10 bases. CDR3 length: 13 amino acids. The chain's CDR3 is CASSLSGRQTQYF. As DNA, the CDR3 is TGTGCCAGCAGTTTATCGGGGAGACAGACCCAGTACTTC.

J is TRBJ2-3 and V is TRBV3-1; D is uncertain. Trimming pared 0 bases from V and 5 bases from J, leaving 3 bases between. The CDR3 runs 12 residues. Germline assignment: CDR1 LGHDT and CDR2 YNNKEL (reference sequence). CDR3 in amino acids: CASSQEGDTQYF. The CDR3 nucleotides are TGTGCCAGCAGCCAAGAGGGAGATACGCAGTATTTT.

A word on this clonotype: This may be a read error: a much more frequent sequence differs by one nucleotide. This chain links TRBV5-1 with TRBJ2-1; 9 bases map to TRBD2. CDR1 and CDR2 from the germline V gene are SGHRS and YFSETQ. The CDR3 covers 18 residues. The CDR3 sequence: CASRAQISGGPSYNKQFF. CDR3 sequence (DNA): TGCGCCAGCAGGGCACAAATTAGCGGGGGCCCCTCCTACAATAAGCAGTTCTTC.

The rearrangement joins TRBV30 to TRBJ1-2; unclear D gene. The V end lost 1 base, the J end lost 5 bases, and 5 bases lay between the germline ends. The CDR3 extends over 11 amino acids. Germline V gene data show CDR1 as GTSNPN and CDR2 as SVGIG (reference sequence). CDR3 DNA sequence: TGTGCCTGGAGTGGGGGATATGGCTACACCTTC. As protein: CAWSGGYGYTF.

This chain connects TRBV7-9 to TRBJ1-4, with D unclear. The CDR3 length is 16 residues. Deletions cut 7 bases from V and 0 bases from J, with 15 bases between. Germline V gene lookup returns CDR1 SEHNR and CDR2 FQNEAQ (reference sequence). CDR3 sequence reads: CASNLRPIATNEKLFF. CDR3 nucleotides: TGTGCCAGCAACCTCCGACCGATTGCAACTAATGAAAAACTGTTTTTT.

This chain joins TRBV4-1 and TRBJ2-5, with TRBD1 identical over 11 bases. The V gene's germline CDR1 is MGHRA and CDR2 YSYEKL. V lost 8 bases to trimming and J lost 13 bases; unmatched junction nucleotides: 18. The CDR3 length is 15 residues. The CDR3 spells CASGQGAEAKNTRYF. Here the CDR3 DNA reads TGCGCCAGCGGACAGGGGGCAGAAGCCAAAAACACTCGGTACTTC.

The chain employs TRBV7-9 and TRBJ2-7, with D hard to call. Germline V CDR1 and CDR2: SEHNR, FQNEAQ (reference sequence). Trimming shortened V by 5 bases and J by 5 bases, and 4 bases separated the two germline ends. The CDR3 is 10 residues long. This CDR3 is CASSPDEQYF. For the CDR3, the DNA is TGTGCCAGCAGCCCCGACGAGCAGTACTTC.